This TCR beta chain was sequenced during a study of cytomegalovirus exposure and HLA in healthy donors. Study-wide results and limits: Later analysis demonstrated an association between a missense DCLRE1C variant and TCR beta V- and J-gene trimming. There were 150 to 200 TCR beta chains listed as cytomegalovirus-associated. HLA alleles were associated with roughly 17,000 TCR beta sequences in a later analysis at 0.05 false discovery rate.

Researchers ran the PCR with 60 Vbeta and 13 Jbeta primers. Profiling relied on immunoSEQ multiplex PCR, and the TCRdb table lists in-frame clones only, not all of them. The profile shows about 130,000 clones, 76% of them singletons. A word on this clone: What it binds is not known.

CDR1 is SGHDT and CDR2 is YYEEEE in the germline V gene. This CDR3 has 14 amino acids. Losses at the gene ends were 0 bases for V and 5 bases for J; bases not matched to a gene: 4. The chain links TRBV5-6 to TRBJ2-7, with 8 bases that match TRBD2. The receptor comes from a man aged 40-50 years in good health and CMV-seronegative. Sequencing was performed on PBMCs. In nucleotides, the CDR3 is TGTGCCAGCAGCTTGGTCTTCGGGGGGGACGAGCAGTACTTC. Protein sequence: CASSLVFGGDEQYF. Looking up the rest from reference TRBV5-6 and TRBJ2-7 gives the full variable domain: DAGVTQSPTHLIKTRGQQVTLRCSPKSGHDTVSWYQQALGQGPQFIFQYYEEEERQRGNFPDRFSGHQFPNYSSELNVNALLLGDSALYLCASSLVFGGDEQYFGPGTRLTVT.